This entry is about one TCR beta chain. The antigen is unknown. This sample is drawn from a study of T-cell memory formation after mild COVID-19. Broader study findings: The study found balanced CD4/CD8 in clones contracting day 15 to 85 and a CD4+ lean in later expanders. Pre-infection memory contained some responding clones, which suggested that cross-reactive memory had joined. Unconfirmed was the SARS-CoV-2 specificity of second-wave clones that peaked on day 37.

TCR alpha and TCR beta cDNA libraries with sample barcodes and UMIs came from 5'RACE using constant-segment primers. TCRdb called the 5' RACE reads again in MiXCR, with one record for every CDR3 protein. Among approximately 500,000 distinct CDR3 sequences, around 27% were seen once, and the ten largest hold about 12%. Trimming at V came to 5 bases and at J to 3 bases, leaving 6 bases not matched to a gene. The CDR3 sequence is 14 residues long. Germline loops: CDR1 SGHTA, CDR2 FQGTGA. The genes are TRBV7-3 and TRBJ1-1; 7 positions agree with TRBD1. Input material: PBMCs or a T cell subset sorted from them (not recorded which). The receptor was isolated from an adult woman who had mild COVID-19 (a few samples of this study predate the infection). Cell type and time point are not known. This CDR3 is CASSVRQGDTEAFF. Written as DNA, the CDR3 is TGTGCCAGCAGCGTCAGACAGGGTGACACTGAAGCTTTCTTT.